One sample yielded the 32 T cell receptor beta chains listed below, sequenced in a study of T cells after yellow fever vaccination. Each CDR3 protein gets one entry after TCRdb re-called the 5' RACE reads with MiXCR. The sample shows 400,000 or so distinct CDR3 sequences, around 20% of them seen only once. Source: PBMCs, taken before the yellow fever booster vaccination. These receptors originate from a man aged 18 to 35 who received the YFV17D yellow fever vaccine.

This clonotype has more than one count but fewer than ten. Here the CDR3 reads CASSHLLDRAGEKLFF. CDR3 nucleotides: TGCGCCAGCAGCCACCTTCTGGACAGGGCCGGTGAAAAACTGTTTTTT. The V and J genes are TRBV4-1 and TRBJ1-4, with 8 bases matching TRBD1. Trimming removed 3 bases from V and 7 bases from J; junction bases left unmatched: 10. This CDR3 is 16 amino acids long. Germline CDR1 reads MGHRA; CDR2 reads YSYEKL.

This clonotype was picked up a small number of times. CDR3 protein: CASSYGGAQNEQYV. CDR3 DNA: TGTGCCAGCAGTTACGGTGGGGCGCAGAACGAGCAGTACGTC. This sequence joins TRBV6-2 or TRBV6-3 and TRBJ2-7; possibly TRBD1 for D (5 bases). Germline CDR1 is MNHEY and CDR2 is SVGEGT. The CDR3 consists of 14 residues. Between the trimmed V and J ends, which lost 2 bases and 5 bases, there was a span of 13 bases.

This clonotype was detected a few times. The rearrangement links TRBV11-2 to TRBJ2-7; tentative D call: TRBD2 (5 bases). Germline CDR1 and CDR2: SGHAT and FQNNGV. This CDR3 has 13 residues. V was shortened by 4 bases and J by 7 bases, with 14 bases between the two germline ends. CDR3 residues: CASSSSGVGEQYV. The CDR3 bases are TGTGCCAGCAGCTCGTCCGGGGTGGGAGAGCAGTACGTC.

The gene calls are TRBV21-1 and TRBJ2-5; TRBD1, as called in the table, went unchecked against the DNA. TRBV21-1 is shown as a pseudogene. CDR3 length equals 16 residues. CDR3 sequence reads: CASSTPSTGWGETQYF. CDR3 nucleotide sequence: TGTGCCAGCAGCACGCCGTCCACAGGGTGGGGGGAGACCCAGTACTTC.

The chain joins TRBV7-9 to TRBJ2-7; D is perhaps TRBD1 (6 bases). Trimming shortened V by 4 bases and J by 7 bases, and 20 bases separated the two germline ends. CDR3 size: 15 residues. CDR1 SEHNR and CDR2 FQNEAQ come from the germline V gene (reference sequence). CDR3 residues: CASSSDPPGDGEQYV. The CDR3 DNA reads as TGTGCCAGCAGCTCGGATCCCCCAGGGGATGGGGAGCAGTACGTC.

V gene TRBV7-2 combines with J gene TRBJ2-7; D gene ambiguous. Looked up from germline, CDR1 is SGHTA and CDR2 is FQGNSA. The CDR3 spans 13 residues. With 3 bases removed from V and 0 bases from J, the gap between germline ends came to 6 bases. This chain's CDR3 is CASSFGFSYEQYV. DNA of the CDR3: TGTGCCAGCAGCTTTGGGTTCTCCTACGAGCAGTACGTC.

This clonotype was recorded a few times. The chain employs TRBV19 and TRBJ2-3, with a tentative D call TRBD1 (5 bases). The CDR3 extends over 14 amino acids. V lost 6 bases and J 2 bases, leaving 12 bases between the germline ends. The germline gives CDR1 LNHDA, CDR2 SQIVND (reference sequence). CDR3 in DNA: TGTGCCAGTAGGGACACATCTAACACAGATACGCAGTATTTT. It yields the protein CASRDTSNTDTQYF.

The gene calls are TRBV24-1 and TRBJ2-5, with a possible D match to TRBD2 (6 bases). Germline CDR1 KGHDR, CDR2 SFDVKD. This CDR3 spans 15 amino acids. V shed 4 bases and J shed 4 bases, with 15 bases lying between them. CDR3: CATSDHTGGRETQYF. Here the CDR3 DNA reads TGTGCCACCAGTGACCATACAGGAGGGCGAGAGACCCAGTACTTC.

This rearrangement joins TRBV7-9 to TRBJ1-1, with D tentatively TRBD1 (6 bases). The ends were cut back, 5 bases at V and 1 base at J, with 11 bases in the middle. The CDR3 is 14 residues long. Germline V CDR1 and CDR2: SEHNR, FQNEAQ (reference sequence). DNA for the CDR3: TGTGCCAGCAGCCGAAAGACAGGGAACACTGAAGCTTTCTTT. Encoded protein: CASSRKTGNTEAFF.

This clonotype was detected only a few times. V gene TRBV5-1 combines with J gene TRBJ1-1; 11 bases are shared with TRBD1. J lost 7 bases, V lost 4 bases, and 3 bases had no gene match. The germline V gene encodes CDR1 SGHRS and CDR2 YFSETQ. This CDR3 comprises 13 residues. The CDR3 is CASSPGQGDEAFF. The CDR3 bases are TGCGCCAGCAGCCCGGGACAGGGGGATGAAGCTTTCTTT.

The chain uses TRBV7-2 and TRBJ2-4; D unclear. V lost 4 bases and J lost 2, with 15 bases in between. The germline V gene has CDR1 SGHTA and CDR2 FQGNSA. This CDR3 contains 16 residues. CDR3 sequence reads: CASSSFRAGTKNIQYF. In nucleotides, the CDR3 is TGTGCCAGCAGCTCTTTTAGGGCAGGTACCAAAAACATTCAGTACTTC.

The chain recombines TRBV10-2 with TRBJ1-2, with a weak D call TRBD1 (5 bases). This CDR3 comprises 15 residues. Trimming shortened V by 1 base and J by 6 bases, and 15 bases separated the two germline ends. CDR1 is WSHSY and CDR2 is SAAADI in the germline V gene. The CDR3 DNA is TGCGCCAGCAGTGAGTGGGGACCCGCATCCCATGGCTACACCTTC. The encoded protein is CASSEWGPASHGYTF.

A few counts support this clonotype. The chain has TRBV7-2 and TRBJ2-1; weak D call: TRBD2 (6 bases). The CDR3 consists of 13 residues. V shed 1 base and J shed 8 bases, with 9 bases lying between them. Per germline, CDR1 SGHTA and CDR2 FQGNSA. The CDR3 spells CASSLVWGDEQFF. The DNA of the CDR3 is TGTGCCAGCAGCTTAGTATGGGGGGATGAGCAGTTCTTC. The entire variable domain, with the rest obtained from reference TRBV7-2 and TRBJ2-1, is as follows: GAGVSQSPSNKVTEKGKDVELRCDPISGHTALYWYRQSLGQGLEFLIYFQGNSAPDKSGLPSDRFSAERTGGSVSTLTIQRTQQEDSAVYLCASSLVWGDEQFFGPGTRLTVL.

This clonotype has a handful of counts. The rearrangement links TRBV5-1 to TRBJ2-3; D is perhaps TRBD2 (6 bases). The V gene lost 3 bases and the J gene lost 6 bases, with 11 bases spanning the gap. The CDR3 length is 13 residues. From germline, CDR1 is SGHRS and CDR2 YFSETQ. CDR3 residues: CASSSAGPDTQYF. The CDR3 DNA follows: TGCGCCAGCAGCTCGGCGGGGCCTGATACGCAGTATTTT. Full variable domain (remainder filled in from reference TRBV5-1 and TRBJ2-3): KAGVTQTPRYLIKTRGQQVTLSCSPISGHRSVSWYQQTPGQGLQFLFEYFSETQRNKGNFPGRFSGRQFSNSRSEMNVSTLELGDSALYLCASSSAGPDTQYFGPGTRLTVL.

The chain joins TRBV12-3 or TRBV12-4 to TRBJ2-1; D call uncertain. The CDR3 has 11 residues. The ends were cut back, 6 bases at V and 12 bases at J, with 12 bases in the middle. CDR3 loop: CASSGSGGQFF. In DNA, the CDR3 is TGTGCCAGCAGCGGGTCGGGTGGGCAGTTCTTC.

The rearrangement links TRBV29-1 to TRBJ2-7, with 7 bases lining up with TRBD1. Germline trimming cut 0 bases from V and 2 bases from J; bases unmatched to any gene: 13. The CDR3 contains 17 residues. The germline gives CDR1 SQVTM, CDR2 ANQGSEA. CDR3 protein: CSVEEGGGFLDTYEQYF. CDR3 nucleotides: TGCAGCGTTGAAGAAGGGGGCGGATTCCTGGATACCTACGAGCAGTACTTC.

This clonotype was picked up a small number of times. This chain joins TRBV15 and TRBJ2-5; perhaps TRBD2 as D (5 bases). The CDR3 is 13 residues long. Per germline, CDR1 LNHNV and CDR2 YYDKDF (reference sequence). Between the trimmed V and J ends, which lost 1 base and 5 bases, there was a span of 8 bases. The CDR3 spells CATSRGGSETQYF. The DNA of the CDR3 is TGTGCCACCAGCAGAGGAGGGTCGGAGACCCAGTACTTC. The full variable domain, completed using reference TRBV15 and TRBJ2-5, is DAMVIQNPRYQVTQFGKPVTLSCSQTLNHNVMYWYQQKSSQAPKLLFHYYDKDFNNEADTPDNFQSRRPNTSFCFLDIRSPGLGDTAMYLCATSRGGSETQYFGPGTRLLVL.

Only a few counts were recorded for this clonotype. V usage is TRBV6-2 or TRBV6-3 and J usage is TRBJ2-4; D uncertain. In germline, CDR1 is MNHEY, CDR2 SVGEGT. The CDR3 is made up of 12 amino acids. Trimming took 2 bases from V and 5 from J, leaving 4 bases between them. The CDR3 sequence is CASSYPENIQYF. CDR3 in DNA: TGTGCCAGCAGTTACCCGGAAAACATTCAGTACTTC.

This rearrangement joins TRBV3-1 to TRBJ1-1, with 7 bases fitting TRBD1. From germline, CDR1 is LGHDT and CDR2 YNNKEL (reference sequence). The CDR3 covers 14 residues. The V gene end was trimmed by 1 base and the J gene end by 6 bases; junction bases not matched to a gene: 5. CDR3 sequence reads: CASSQVGGQAEAFF. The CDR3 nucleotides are TGTGCCAGCAGCCAAGTAGGGGGCCAGGCTGAAGCTTTCTTT.

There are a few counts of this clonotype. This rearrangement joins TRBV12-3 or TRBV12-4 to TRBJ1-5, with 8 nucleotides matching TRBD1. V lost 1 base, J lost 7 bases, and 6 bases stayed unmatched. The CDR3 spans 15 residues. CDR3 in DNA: TGTGCCAGCAGTTTAGGGACAGGGACGGGGCAGCCCCAGCATTTT. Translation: CASSLGTGTGQPQHF.

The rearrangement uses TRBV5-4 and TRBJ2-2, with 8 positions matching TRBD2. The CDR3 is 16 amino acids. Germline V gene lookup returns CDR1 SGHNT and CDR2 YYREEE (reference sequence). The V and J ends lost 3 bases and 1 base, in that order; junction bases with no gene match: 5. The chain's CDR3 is CASSSLSGKNTGELFF. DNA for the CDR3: TGTGCCAGCAGCTCACTTAGCGGGAAGAACACCGGGGAGCTGTTTTTT.

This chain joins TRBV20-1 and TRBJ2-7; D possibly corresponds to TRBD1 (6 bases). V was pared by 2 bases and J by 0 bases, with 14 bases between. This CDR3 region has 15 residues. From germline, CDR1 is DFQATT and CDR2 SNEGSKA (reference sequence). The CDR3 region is CSARFLDSISYEQYF. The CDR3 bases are TGCAGTGCTAGATTTCTGGACAGCATCTCCTACGAGCAGTACTTC.

CDR3 loop: CASTGRGVKNIQYF. The DNA for the CDR3 is TGTGCCAGCACAGGCAGGGGGGTCAAAAACATTCAGTACTTC. The chain recombines TRBV6-1 with TRBJ2-4; D may be TRBD1 (7 bases). This CDR3 is built from 14 residues. V lost 7 bases and J 3 bases, leaving 13 bases between the germline ends. The V gene's germline CDR1 is MNHNS and CDR2 SASEGT.

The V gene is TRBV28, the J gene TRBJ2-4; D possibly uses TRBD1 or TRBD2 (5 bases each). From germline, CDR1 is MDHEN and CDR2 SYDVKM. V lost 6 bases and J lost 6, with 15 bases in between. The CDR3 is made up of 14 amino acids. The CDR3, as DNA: TGTGCCAGCAGATTCGCCGGGACGTTAAACATTCAGTACTTC. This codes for CASRFAGTLNIQYF.

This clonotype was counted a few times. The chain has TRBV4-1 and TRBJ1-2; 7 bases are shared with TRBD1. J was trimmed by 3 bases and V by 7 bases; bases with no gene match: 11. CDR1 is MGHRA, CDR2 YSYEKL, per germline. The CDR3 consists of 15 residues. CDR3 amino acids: CASTRQGGSDYGYTF. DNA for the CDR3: TGCGCCAGCACCCGACAGGGAGGGTCGGACTATGGCTACACCTTC.

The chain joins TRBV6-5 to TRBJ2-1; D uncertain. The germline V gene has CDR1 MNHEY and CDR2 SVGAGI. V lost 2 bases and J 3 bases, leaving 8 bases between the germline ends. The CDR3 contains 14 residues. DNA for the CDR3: TGTGCCAGCAGTTACCGGGCCGGCTACAATGAGCAGTTCTTC. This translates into CASSYRAGYNEQFF.

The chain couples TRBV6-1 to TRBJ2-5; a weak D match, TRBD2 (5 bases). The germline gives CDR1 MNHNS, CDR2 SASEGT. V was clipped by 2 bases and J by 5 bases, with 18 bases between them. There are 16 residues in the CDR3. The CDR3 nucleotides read TGTGCCAGCAGTGAAAATCTGGCGGGCGCTGGGGAGACCCAGTACTTC. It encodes CASSENLAGAGETQYF.

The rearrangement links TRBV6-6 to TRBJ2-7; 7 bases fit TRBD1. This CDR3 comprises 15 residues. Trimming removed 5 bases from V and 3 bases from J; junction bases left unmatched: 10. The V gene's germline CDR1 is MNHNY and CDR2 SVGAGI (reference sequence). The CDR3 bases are TGTGCCAGCAGTAACCCGGGACAGTTTTTCTACGAGCAGTACGTC. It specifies CASSNPGQFFYEQYV.

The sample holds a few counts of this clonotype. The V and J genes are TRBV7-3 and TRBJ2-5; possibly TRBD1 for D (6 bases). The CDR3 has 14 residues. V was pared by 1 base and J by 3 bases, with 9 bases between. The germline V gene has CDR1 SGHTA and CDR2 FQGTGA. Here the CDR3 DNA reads TGTGCCAGCAGCTTAAACCCAGGGGAAGAGACCCAGTACTTC. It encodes CASSLNPGEETQYF.

The CDR3 protein is CASSYLPPGLRITNTGELFF. CDR3 sequence (DNA): TGTGCCAGCAGTTACCTGCCTCCGGGACTACGGATAACGAACACCGGGGAGCTGTTTTTT. The chain recombines TRBV6-5 with TRBJ2-2; 7 bases map to TRBD2. Unmatched junction bases numbered 15, after V lost 2 bases and J lost 0 bases. From germline, CDR1 is MNHEY and CDR2 SVGAGI. The CDR3 is made up of 20 amino acids.

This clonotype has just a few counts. CDR3 nucleotides: TGTGCCAGCAGCTACGAGCGGGGGAACCAAGAGACCCAGTACTTC. This codes for CASSYERGNQETQYF. The gene calls are TRBV7-2 and TRBJ2-5, with 8 bases matching TRBD2. This CDR3 is built from 15 residues. Germline V gene data show CDR1 as SGHTA and CDR2 as FQGNSA. The J segment lost 0 bases and the V segment lost 4 bases, leaving 4 bases of the junction unmatched. Together with reference TRBV7-2 and TRBJ2-5, the CDR3 gives the full variable domain: GAGVSQSPSNKVTEKGKDVELRCDPISGHTALYWYRQSLGQGLEFLIYFQGNSAPDKSGLPSDRFSAERTGGSVSTLTIQRTQQEDSAVYLCASSYERGNQETQYFGPGTRLLVL.

The CDR3 here is CASSFRFGEESPLHF. The CDR3 DNA is TGCGCCAGCAGCTTTAGGTTTGGGGAGGAGTCACCCCTCCACTTT. The chain joins TRBV5-1 to TRBJ1-6; D unclear. CDR3 length: 15 amino acids. Trimming took 2 bases from V and 10 from J, leaving 16 bases between them. The germline gives CDR1 SGHRS, CDR2 YFSETQ.